A selection of T cell receptor beta chains follows, all from one sample in a study of blood T cells in healthy people across ages. TCRdb reprocessed the 5' RACE reads via MiXCR and lists one record per CDR3 protein. The sample lists over a million distinct CDR3 sequences; 20% to 25% were seen once. This same sample was also taken into another study, of T cells of mothers and their children.

The sequenced material came from blood. The receptor set was obtained from a girl between 2 and 10 years old in good health. Each CDR3 is given with its conserved first and last residue. D genes are given only for firm matches. The listing skips clone size in some rows; elsewhere it reads once, few, many or a size class.

TRBJ2-3 | NA | TRBV9 | NA | TGTGCCAGCAGCGCTGGCTGGACCGCAGATACGCAGTATTTT | CASSAGWTADTQYF
TRBJ2-7 | NA | TRBV11-2 | NA | TGTGCCAGCAGCTTAGTAGGGGGTTTCTCCTACGAGCAGTACTTC | CASSLVGGFSYEQYF
TRBJ1-5 | NA | TRBV20-1 | few | TGCAGTGCTAGGGATGAACAGGGTACCTATCAGCCCCAGCATTTT | CSARDEQGTYQPQHF
TRBJ2-1 | NA | TRBV7-9 | few | TGTGCCAGCAGCCCCCCGGACTTCTACAATGAGCAGTTCTTC | CASSPPDFYNEQFF
TRBJ1-1 | NA | TRBV7-9 | many | TGTGCCAGCAGTCCTGGGGGGGCTGAAGCTTTCTTT | CASSPGGAEAFF
TRBJ2-7 | NA | TRBV7-9 | few | TGTGCCAGCAGCTTAAAGCTGGAATCTGAGCAGTACTTC | CASSLKLESEQYF
TRBJ1-1 | NA | TRBV5-1 | NA | TGCGCCAGCAGCAGTGAATACACTGAAGCTTTCTTT | CASSSEYTEAFF
TRBJ2-3 | NA | TRBV12-3/TRBV12-4 | NA | TGTGCCAGCACTCTGAGGGGGGATACGCAGTATTTT | CASTLRGDTQYF
TRBJ2-7 | TRBD1 | TRBV24-1 | few | TGTGCCACCAGTGACACCGGGACAGGGGGATCCTACGAGCAGTACTTC | CATSDTGTGGSYEQYF
TRBJ2-5 | NA | TRBV7-9 | NA | TGTGCCAGCAGCATCTCTCAGGAAAAAGAGACCCAGTACTTC | CASSISQEKETQYF
TRBJ2-7 | NA | TRBV28 | NA | TGTGCCAGCAGTTTAAGGGACATTTACGAGCAGTACTTC | CASSLRDIYEQYF